This paragraph covers one T cell receptor beta chain sequence. Its antigen is unidentified. One entry per CDR3 protein, called by TCRdb with MiXCR from the reads. Among about half a million distinct CDR3 sequences listed, about 33% were seen once. This record belongs to a study of T cell repertoires in cytomegalovirus infection. Germline V CDR1 and CDR2: SGHVS, FNYEAQ. Deletions cut 2 bases from V and 4 bases from J, with 12 bases between. The CDR3 spans 14 residues. The starting material was cultured PBMCs, obtained from culture after CMV antigen stimulation. The source is a human donor in good health (CMV status not recorded). Some clones in this sample may be carry-over from other donors' samples. V and J are TRBV7-6 and TRBJ2-7; the D gene is possibly TRBD2 (5 bases). DNA for the CDR3: TGTGCCAGCAGCTTACGGGGATTCGAGTACGAGCAGTACTTC. Translating it yields CASSLRGFEYEQYF.